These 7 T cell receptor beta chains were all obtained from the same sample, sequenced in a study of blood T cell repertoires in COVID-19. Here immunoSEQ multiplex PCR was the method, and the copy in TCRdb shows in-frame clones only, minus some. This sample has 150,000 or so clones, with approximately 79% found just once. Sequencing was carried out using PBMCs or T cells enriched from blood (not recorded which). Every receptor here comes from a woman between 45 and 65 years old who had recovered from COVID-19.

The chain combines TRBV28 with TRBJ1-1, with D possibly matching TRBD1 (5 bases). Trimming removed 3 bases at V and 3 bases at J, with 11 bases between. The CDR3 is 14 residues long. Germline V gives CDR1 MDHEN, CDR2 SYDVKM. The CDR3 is CASSLWGLHTEAFF. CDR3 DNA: TGTGCCAGCAGTTTGTGGGGCCTACACACTGAAGCTTTCTTT.

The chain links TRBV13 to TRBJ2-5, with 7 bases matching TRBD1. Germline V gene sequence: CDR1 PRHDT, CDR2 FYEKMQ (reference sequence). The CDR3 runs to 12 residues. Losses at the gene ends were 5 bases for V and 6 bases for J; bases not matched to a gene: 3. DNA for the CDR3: TGTGCCAGCAGCCCAGGGGGACAGACCCAGTACTTC. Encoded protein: CASSPGGQTQYF.

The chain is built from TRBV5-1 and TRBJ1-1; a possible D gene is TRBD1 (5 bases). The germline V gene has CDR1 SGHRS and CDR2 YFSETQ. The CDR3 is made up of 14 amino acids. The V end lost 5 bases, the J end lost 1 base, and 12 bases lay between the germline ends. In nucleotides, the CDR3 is TGCGCCAGCAGTCCCGGACATACGAACACTGAAGCTTTCTTT. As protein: CASSPGHTNTEAFF.

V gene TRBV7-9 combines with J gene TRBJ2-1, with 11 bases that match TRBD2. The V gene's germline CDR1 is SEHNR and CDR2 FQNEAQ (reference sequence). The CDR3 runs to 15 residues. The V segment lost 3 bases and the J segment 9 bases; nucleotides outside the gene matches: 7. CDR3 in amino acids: CASSFLAGGRSEQFF. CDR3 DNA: TGTGCCAGCAGCTTTCTAGCGGGGGGCCGGAGTGAGCAGTTCTTC.

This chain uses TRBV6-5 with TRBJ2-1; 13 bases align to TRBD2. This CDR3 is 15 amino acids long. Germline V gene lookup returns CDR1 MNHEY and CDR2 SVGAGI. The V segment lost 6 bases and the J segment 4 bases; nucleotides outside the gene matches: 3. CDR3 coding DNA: TGTGCCAGCAGATGGACTAGCGGGGGTTACAATGAGCAGTTCTTC. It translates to CASRWTSGGYNEQFF.

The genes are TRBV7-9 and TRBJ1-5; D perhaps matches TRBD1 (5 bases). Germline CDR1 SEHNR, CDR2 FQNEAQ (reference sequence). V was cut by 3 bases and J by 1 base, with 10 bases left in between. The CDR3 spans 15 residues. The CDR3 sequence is CASSLGGKSNQPQHF. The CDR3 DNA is TGTGCCAGCAGCTTGGGGGGAAAGAGCAATCAGCCCCAGCATTTT. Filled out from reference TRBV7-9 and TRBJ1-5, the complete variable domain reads DTGVSQNPRHKITKRGQNVTFRCDPISEHNRLYWYRQTLGQGPEFLTYFQNEAQLEKSRLLSDRFSAERPKGSFSTLEIQRTEQGDSAMYLCASSLGGKSNQPQHFGDGTRLSIL.

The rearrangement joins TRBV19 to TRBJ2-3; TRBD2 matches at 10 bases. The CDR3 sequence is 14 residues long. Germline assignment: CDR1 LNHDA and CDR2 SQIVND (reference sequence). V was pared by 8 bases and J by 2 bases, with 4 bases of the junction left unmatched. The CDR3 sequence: CASGLAVHTDTQYF. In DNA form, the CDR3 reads TGTGCCAGTGGACTAGCGGTCCACACAGATACGCAGTATTTT. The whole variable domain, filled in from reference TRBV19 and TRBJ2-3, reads DGGITQSPKYLFRKEGQNVTLSCEQNLNHDAMYWYRQDPGQGLRLIYYSQIVNDFQKGDIAEGYSVSREKKESFPLTVTSAQKNPTAFYLCASGLAVHTDTQYFGPGTRLTVL.